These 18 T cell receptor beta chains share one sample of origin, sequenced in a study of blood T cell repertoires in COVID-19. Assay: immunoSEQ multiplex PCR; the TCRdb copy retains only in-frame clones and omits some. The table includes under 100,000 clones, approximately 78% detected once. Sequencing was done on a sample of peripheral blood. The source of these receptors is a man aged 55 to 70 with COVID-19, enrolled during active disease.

CDR3 residues: CASIGSGNTIYF. CDR3 bases: TGTGCCAGCATCGGCTCTGGAAACACCATATATTTT. V is TRBV5-8 and J is TRBJ1-3; D unclear. Germline CDR1 SGHTS, CDR2 YDEGEE. Trimming stripped 6 bases from V and 0 bases from J, with 4 bases between. The CDR3 is 12 residues long.

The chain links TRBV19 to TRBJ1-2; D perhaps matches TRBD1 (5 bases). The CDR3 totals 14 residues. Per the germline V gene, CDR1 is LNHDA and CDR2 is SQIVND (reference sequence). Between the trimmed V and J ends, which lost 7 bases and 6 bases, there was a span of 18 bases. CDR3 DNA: TGTGCCAGTAATCCCCAGGGCCATCTGGATGGCTACACCTTC. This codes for CASNPQGHLDGYTF.

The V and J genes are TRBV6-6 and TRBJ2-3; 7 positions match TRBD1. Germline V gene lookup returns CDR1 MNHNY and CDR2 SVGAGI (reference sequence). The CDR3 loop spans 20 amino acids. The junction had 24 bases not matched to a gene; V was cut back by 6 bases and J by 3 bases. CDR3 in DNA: TGTGCCAGCAGCTCCCTCACAGGGGCAATACCACTCTTCAGTACAGATACGCAGTATTTT. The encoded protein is CASSSLTGAIPLFSTDTQYF.

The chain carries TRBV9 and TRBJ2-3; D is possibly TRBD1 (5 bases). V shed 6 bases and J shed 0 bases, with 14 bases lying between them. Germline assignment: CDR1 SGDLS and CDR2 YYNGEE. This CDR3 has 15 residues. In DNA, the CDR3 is TGTGCCAGCACAATAGACAGTTCCAGCACAGATACGCAGTATTTT. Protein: CASTIDSSSTDTQYF.

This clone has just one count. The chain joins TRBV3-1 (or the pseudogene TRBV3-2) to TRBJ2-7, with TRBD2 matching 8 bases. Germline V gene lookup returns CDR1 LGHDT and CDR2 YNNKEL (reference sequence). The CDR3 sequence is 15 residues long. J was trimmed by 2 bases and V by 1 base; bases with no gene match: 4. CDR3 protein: CASSQGAGGAYEQYF. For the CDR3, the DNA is TGTGCCAGCAGCCAAGGGGCGGGGGGCGCCTACGAGCAGTACTTC.

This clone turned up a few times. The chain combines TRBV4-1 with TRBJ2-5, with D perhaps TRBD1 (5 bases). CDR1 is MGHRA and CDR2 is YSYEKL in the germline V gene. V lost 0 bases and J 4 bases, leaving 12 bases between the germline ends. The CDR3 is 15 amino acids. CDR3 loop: CASSQDGAGLETQYF. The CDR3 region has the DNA TGCGCCAGCAGCCAAGATGGGGCAGGCTTAGAGACCCAGTACTTC.

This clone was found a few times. Here the CDR3 DNA reads TGTGCCAGCAGTGCGATGGCTAGCGGGGGTTACGAGCAGTACTTC. Its protein product is CASSAMASGGYEQYF. V and J are TRBV2 and TRBJ2-7; 10 bases map to TRBD2. Germline-derived CDR1 and CDR2 are SNHLY and FYNNEI. V was pared by 4 bases and J by 4 bases, with 7 bases of the junction left unmatched. CDR3 length: 15 residues.

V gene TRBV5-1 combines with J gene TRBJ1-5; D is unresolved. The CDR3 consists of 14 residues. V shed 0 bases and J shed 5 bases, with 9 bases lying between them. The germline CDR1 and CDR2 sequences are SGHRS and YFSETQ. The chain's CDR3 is CASSLGGLDQPQHF. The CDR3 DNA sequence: TGCGCCAGCAGCTTGGGAGGGTTGGATCAGCCCCAGCATTTT. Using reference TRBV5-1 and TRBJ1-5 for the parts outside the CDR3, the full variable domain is KAGVTQTPRYLIKTRGQQVTLSCSPISGHRSVSWYQQTPGQGLQFLFEYFSETQRNKGNFPGRFSGRQFSNSRSEMNVSTLELGDSALYLCASSLGGLDQPQHFGDGTRLSIL.

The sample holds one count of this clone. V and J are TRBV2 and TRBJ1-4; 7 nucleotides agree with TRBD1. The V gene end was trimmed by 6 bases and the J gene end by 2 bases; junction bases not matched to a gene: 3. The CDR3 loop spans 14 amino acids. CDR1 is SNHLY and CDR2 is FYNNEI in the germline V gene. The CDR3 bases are TGTGCCAGCAGGTCAGGGGGGACTAATGAAAAACTGTTTTTT. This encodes CASRSGGTNEKLFF.

CDR3 amino acids: CASSWEGVGTEAFF. In nucleotides, the CDR3 is TGTGCCAGCAGCTGGGAGGGGGTCGGCACTGAAGCTTTCTTT. The V gene is TRBV7-9, the J gene TRBJ1-1, with D perhaps matching TRBD1 (6 bases). CDR1 and CDR2 from the germline V gene are SEHNR and FQNEAQ (reference sequence). The CDR3 consists of 14 residues. Trimming removed 4 bases at V and 4 bases at J, with 13 bases between.

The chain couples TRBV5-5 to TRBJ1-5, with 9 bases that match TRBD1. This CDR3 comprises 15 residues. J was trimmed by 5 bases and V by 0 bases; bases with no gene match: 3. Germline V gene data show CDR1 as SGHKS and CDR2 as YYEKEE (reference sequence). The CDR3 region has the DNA TGTGCCAGCAGCTTGGAACAGGGGGCTGATCAGCCCCAGCATTTT. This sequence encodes CASSLEQGADQPQHF.

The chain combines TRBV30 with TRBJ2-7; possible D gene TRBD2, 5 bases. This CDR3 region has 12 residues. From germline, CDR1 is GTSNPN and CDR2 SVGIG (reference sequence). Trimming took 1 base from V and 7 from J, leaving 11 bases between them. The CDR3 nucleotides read TGTGCCTGGAGTGGGGCGCGCGGGGAGCAGTACTTC. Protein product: CAWSGARGEQYF.

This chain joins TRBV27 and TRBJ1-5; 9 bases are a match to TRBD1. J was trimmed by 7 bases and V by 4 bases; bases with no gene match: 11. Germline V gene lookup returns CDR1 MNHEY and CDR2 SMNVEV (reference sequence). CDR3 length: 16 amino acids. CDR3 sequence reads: CASSSYGTGPGQPQHF. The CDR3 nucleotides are TGTGCCAGCAGTTCCTACGGGACAGGGCCGGGACAGCCCCAGCATTTT.

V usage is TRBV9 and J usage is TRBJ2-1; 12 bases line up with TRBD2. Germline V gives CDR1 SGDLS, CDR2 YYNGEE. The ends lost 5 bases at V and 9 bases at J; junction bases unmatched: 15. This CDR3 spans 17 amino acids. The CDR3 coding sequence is TGTGCCAGCAGTCCACTGGACGCTCTAGCGGGAGGGGGTGAGCAGTTCTTC. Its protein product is CASSPLDALAGGGEQFF. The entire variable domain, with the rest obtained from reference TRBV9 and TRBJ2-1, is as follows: DSGVTQTPKHLITATGQRVTLRCSPRSGDLSVYWYQQSLDQGLQFLIQYYNGEERAKGNILERFSAQQFPDLHSELNLSSLELGDSALYFCASSPLDALAGGGEQFFGPGTRLTVL.

As DNA, the CDR3 is TGTGCCAGCAGTTTAGAGGTGAACACTGAAGCTTTCTTT. It encodes CASSLEVNTEAFF. The chain recombines TRBV6-5 with TRBJ1-1, with no clear D. Germline values: CDR1 MNHEY, CDR2 SVGAGI. The CDR3 runs to 13 residues. V was trimmed by 4 bases and J by 0 bases, leaving 6 bases between them.

CDR3 residues: CASSVSSGGSYNEQFF. As DNA, the CDR3 is TGTGCCAGCAGCGTATCTAGCGGGGGGAGCTACAATGAGCAGTTCTTC. The genes are TRBV9 and TRBJ2-1, with 11 bases that match TRBD2. Germline lookup yields CDR1 SGDLS and CDR2 YYNGEE. Unmatched junction bases numbered 3, after V lost 1 base and J lost 3 bases. CDR3 length: 16 amino acids.

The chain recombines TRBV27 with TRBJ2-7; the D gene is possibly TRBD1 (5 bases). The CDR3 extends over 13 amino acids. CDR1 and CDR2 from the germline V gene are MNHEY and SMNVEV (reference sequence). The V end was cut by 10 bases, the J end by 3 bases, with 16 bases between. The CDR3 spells CATRQLAVYEQYF. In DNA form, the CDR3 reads TGTGCCACCCGACAGCTGGCGGTCTACGAGCAGTACTTC.

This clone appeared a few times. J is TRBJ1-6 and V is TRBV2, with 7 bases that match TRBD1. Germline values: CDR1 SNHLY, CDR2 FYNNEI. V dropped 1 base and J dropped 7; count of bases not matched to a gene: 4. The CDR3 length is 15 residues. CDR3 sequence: CASSEGGQKNSPLHF. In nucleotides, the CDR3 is TGTGCCAGCAGTGAAGGGGGACAGAAGAATTCACCCCTCCACTTT.